This T cell receptor beta chain was captured in a study of shared clonotypes between healthy human individuals. Assay execution took place at the deep level. Clones were read by immunoSEQ multiplex PCR, and TCRdb kept only the in-frame ones, dropping some. This table holds roughly 1,000,000 clones, around 78% found once. Healthy adults negative for HIV, lacking recent acute infections or vaccinations, served as donors. The V gene's germline CDR1 is MRHNA and CDR2 SNTAGT. Trimming took off 5 bases at V and 4 bases at J, with 11 bases between the two ends. CDR3 length equals 13 residues. The sequencing input was memory CD4+ T cells from PBMCs. Subset described: CD45RA-negative fraction. This chain links TRBV6-4 with TRBJ1-1; TRBD1 might be the D (6 bases). This receptor was obtained from a young man in good health. Some clones in this sample may be carry-over from other donors' samples. Here the CDR3 DNA reads TGTGCCAGCAGTTTACAGGGAGGCACTGAAGCTTTCTTT. This codes for CASSLQGGTEAFF.